One sample yielded the 9 T cell receptor beta chains listed below, sequenced in a study of spatial heterogeneity in lung cancer. Time point noted: sample taken at primary tumor resection. The sequenced material consisted of unsorted whole RNA from tumor, nontumor lung or frozen PBMC. TCRdb fed the 5' RACE reads into MiXCR, producing one record per CDR3 protein. In the table there are around 74,000 distinct CDR3 sequences, 10% to 15% of which are singletons. The sequences come from PBMCs, collected at surgery. The receptor source for this set is a male donor with early-stage non-small cell lung cancer.

This clonotype was detected only a few times. The chain carries TRBV5-5 and TRBJ2-7; perhaps TRBD1 as D (6 bases). The CDR3 extends over 15 amino acids. With 1 base removed from V and 0 bases from J, the gap between germline ends came to 11 bases. Looked up from germline, CDR1 is SGHKS and CDR2 is YYEKEE (reference sequence). The CDR3, as DNA: TGTGCCAGCAGCTTGCAGGGGTTAAGCTCCTACGAGCAGTACTTC. This translates into CASSLQGLSSYEQYF.

This clonotype showed up just once. The chain couples TRBV18 to TRBJ1-2, with D perhaps matching TRBD1 (5 bases). CDR1 and CDR2 (germline): KGHSH, LQKENI. V lost 1 base, J lost 5 bases, and 14 bases lay in between. This CDR3 comprises 15 residues. CDR3 in amino acids: CASSPRRDSSYGYTF. The CDR3, as DNA: TGTGCCAGCTCACCACGCCGGGACTCCAGTTATGGCTACACCTTC.

This clonotype was detected only a few times. The V gene is TRBV19, the J gene TRBJ2-1; 11 bases are a match to TRBD2. Trimming took 4 bases from V and 5 from J; bases not matched to a gene: 10. CDR1 is LNHDA and CDR2 is SQIVND in the germline V gene (reference sequence). The CDR3 sequence is 17 residues long. DNA of the CDR3: TGTGCCAGTAGTAACGCAATAGCGGGAGGGACCCACAATGAGCAGTTCTTC. Protein product: CASSNAIAGGTHNEQFF.

The chain uses TRBV3-1 and TRBJ2-1, with a possible D match to TRBD2 (5 bases). V dropped 1 base and J dropped 0 bases, with 13 bases sitting between them. The CDR3 covers 17 residues. Per the germline V gene, CDR1 is LGHDT and CDR2 is YNNKEL (reference sequence). This CDR3 is CASSQGFGRGSYNEQFF. The CDR3 coding sequence is TGTGCCAGCAGCCAAGGATTCGGCCGGGGCTCCTACAATGAGCAGTTCTTC.

The chain has TRBV11-2 and TRBJ2-5; perhaps TRBD2 as D (5 bases). The ends were cut back, 3 bases at V and 4 bases at J, with 9 bases in the middle. Per the germline V gene, CDR1 is SGHAT and CDR2 is FQNNGV. The CDR3 length is 13 residues. CDR3: CASSFVGVETQYF. As DNA, the CDR3 is TGTGCCAGCAGCTTCGTGGGAGTAGAGACCCAGTACTTC.

This clonotype turned up a few times. J is TRBJ2-1 and V is TRBV7-6; 7 nucleotides agree with TRBD2. The germline V gene has CDR1 SGHVS and CDR2 FNYEAQ. The V and J ends lost 0 bases and 8 bases, in that order; junction bases with no gene match: 7. The CDR3 is 15 amino acids. The CDR3 nucleotides read TGTGCCAGCAGCTTAGCGGGAGGGTGGTACGATGAGCAGTTCTTC. This codes for CASSLAGGWYDEQFF.

This clonotype occurred many times. The chain couples TRBV4-1 to TRBJ1-5; D not certain. CDR1 MGHRA and CDR2 YSYEKL come from the germline V gene. V shed 2 bases and J shed 0 bases, with 5 bases lying between them. This CDR3 contains 14 residues. DNA for the CDR3: TGCGCCAGCAGCCAAACAGATAGCAATCAGCCCCAGCATTTT. As protein: CASSQTDSNQPQHF.

The CDR3 DNA follows: TGCGCCAGCAGCCAAGAGGCCCAGGATTTCTACGAGCAGTACTTC. The encoded protein is CASSQEAQDFYEQYF. J is TRBJ2-7 and V is TRBV4-3; D is unresolved. Germline lookup yields CDR1 LGHNA and CDR2 YSLEER. V was cut by 0 bases and J by 3 bases, with 12 bases left in between. There are 15 residues in the CDR3.

Ten or more counts support this clonotype. The V gene is TRBV5-1, the J gene TRBJ1-1; D unclear. The CDR3 consists of 15 residues. Per germline, CDR1 SGHRS and CDR2 YFSETQ. The V gene lost 1 base and the J gene lost 0 bases, with 10 bases spanning the gap. The CDR3 region is CASSLTATMNTEAFF. The CDR3, as DNA: TGCGCCAGCAGCTTGACAGCAACCATGAACACTGAAGCTTTCTTT.